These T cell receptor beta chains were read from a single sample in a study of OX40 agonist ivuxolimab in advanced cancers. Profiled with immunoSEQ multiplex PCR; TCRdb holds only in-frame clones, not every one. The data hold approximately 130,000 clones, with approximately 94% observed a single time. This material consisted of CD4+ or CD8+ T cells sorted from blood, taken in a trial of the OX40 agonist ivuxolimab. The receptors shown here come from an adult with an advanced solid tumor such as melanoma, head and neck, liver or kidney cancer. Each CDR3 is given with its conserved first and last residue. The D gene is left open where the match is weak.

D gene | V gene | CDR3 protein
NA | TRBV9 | CASSEGQGRTDTQYF
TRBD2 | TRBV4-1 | CASSRREAGDMPYEQYF
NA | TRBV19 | CASSIALVNEKLFF
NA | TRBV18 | CASSPEQVSYGYTF
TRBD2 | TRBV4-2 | CASSQVGAGGVTGELFF
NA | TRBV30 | CAWSHSSGNTIYF
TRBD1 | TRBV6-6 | CASSYGTANLGAFF
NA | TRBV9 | CASSPQPGGSSYNSPLHF
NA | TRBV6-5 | CASSLGPAYEQYF
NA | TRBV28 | CASSLGNYNQPQHF
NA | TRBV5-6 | CASSRQGTAGELFF
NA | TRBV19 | CASSIGGTNYGYTF
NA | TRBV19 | CATKPGVRGEQYF
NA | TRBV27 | CASSSDRLGEKLFF
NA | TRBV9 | CASSVPPLETQYF
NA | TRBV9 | CASSGPTAANEKLFF
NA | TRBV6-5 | CASSSLLEGNEQFF
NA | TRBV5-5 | CASSLGDKYQPQHF
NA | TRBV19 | CASSARSYEQYF
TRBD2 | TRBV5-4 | CASSLGLAGEGGETQYF
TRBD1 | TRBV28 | CASEDRGSYNEQFF
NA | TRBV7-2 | CASSLEGYGTPKTGELFF
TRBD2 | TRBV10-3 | CAIRETGTSDEQYF
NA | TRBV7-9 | CASSFGVGTDTQYF
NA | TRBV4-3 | CASSHLTAATNEKLFF
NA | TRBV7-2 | CASSLTPSNQPQHF
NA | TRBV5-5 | CASSFGPTQPQHF
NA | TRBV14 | CASSQDQGRANYGYTF
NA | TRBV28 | CASNSGGKNIQYF
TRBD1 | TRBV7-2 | CASSVTDRVHQPQHF
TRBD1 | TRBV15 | CATSRDGQGDYYGYTF